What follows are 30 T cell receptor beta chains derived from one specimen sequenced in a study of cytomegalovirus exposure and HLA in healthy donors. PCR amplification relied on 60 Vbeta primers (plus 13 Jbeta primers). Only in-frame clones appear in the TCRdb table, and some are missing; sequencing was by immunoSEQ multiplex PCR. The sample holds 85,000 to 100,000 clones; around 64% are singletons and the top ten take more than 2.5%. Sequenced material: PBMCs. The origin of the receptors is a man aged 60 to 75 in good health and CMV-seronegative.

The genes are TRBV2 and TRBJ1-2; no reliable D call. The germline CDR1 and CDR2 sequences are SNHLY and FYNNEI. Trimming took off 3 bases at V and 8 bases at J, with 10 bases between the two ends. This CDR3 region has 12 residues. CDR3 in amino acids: CASSDLPRGYTF. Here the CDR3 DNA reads TGTGCCAGCAGTGACCTCCCGAGGGGCTACACCTTC.

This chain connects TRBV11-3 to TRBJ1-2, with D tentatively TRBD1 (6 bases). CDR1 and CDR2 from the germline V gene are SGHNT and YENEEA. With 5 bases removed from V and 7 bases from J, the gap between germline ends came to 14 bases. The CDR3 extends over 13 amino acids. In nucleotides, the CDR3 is TGTGCCAGCAGCCGAGGACAGTATGGTGGCTACACCTTC. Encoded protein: CASSRGQYGGYTF.

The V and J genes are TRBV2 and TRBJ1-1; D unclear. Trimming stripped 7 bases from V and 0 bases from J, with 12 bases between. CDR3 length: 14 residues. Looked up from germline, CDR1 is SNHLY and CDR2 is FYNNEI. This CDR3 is CASTVETVNTEAFF. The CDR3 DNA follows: TGTGCCAGCACCGTGGAGACGGTGAACACTGAAGCTTTCTTT.

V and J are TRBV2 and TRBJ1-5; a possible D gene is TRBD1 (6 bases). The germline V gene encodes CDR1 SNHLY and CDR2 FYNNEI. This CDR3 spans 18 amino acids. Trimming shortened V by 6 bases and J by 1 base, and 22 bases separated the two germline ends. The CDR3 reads CASSPEIQGRWSNQPQHF. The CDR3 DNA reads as TGTGCCAGCAGCCCAGAAATACAGGGAAGATGGAGCAATCAGCCCCAGCATTTT.

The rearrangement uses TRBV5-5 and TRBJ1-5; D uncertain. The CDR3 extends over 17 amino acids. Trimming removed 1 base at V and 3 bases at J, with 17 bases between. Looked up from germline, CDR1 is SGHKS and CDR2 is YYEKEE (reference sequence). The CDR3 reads CASSLIGRVSHNQPQHF. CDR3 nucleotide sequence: TGTGCCAGCAGCTTGATCGGGAGGGTATCTCACAATCAGCCCCAGCATTTT.

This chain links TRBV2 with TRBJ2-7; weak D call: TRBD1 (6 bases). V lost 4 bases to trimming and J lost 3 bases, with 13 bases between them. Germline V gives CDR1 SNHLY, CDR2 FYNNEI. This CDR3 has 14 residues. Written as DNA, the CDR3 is TGTGCCAGCAGTGCCACTATGGACAGCTACGAGCAGTACTTC. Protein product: CASSATMDSYEQYF.

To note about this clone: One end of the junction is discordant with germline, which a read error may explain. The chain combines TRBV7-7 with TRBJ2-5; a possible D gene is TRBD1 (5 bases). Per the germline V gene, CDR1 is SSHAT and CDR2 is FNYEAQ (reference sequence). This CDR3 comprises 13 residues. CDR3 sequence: CASSSDSVKTQYF. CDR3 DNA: TGTGCTAGCAGCTCAGACAGCGTTAAGACCCAGTACTTC.

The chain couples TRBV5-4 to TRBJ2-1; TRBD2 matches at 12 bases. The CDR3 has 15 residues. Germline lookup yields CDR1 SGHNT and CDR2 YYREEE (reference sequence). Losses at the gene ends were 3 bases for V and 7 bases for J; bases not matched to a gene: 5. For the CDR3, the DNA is TGTGCCAGCAGCTCGACTAGCGGGAGCGCTAATGAGCAGTTCTTC. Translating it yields CASSSTSGSANEQFF.

CDR3 protein: CASSLGDSSYEQYF. CDR3 sequence (DNA): TGTGCCAGCAGCTTGGGGGACAGCTCCTACGAGCAGTACTTC. The chain links TRBV5-4 to TRBJ2-7, with 7 bases identical to TRBD1. Trimming removed 0 bases from V and 0 bases from J; junction bases left unmatched: 0. This CDR3 spans 14 amino acids. The germline V gene has CDR1 SGHNT and CDR2 YYREEE (reference sequence).

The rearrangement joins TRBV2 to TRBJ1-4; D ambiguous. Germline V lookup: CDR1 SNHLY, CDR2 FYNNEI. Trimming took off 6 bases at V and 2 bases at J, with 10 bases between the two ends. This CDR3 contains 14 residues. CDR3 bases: TGTGCCAGCAGGCTGTTGGAGACTAATGAAAAACTGTTTTTT. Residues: CASRLLETNEKLFF. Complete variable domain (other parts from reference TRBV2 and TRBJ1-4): EPEVTQTPSHQVTQMGQEVILRCVPISNHLYFYWYRQILGQKVEFLVSFYNNEISEKSEIFDDQFSVERPDGSNFTLKIRSTKLEDSAMYFCASRLLETNEKLFFGSGTQLSVL.

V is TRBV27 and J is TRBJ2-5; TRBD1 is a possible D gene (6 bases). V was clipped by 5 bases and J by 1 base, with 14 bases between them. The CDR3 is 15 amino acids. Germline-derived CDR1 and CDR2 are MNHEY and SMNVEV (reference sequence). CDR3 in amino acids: CASSRRHRAQETQYF. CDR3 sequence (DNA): TGTGCCAGCAGTCGGCGTCACAGGGCCCAAGAGACCCAGTACTTC.

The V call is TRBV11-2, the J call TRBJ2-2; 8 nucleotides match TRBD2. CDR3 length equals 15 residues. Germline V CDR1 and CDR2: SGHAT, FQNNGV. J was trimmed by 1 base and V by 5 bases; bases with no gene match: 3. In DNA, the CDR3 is TGTGCCAGCAGCCCACTAGCGGTGAACACCGGGGAGCTGTTTTTT. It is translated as CASSPLAVNTGELFF.

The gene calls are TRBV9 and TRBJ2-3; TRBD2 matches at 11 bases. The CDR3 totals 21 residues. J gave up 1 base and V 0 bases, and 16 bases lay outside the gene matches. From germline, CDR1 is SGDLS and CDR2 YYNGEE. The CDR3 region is CASSVEWLAGGLTAGTDTQYF. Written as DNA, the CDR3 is TGTGCCAGCAGCGTAGAATGGCTAGCGGGGGGCCTAACGGCGGGCACAGATACGCAGTATTTT.

For the CDR3, the DNA is TGTGCCAGTAGTATTCCTCCAGACTATGGCTACACCTTC. Translated, it gives CASSIPPDYGYTF. The chain is built from TRBV19 and TRBJ1-2, with D unresolved. CDR3 size: 13 residues. Germline-derived CDR1 and CDR2 are LNHDA and SQIVND (reference sequence). The V gene lost 3 bases and the J gene lost 3 bases, with 8 bases spanning the gap.

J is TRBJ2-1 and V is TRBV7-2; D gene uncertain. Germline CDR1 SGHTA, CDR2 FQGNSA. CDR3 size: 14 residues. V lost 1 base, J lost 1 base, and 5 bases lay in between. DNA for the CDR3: TGTGCCAGCAGCTTAGTGTTATCCTACAATGAGCAGTTCTTC. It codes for CASSLVLSYNEQFF.

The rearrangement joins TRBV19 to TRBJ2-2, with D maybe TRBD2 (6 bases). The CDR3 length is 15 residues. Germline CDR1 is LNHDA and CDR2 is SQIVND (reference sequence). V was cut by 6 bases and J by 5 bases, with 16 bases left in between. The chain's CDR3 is CASSVGDWETGELFF. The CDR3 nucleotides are TGTGCCAGTAGCGTTGGGGACTGGGAGACCGGGGAGCTGTTTTTT. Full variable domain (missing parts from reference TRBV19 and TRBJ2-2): DGGITQSPKYLFRKEGQNVTLSCEQNLNHDAMYWYRQDPGQGLRLIYYSQIVNDFQKGDIAEGYSVSREKKESFPLTVTSAQKNPTAFYLCASSVGDWETGELFFGEGSRLTVL.

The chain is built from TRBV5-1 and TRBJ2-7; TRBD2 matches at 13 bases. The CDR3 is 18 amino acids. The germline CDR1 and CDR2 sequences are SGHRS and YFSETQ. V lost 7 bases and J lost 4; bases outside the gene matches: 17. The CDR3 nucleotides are TGCGCCAGCGCTGATGGATTGACTAGCGGGAGGAGTATATACGAGCAGTACTTC. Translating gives CASADGLTSGRSIYEQYF.

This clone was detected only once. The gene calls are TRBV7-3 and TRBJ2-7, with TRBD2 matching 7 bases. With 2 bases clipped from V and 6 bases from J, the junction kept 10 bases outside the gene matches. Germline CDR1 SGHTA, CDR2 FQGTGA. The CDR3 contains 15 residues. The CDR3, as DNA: TGTGCCAGCAGCTTATACGGGGGAGGGTCTGTCGAGCAGTACTTC. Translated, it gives CASSLYGGGSVEQYF.

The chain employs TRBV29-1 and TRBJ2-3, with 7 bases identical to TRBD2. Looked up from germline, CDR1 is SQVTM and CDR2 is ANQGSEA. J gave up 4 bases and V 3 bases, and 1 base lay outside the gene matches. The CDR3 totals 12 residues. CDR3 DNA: TGCAGCGTTGAGGCGGGAGCAGATACGCAGTATTTT. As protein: CSVEAGADTQYF.

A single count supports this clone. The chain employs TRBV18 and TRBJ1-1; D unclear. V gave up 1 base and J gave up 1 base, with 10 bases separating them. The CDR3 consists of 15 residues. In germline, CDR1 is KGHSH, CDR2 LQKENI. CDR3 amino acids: CASSPRPTWNTEAFF. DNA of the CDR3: TGTGCCAGCTCACCACGGCCCACCTGGAACACTGAAGCTTTCTTT.

Written as DNA, the CDR3 is TGTGCCAGCTCACCCGGGGGGAGCAGGGGTTTACCTGGAAACACCATATATTTT. Its translation: CASSPGGSRGLPGNTIYF. The genes are TRBV19 and TRBJ1-3; tentative D call: TRBD1 (6 bases). Germline CDR1 and CDR2: LNHDA and SQIVND (reference sequence). The CDR3 length is 18 residues. V gave up 9 bases and J gave up 2 bases, with 26 bases separating them. Full variable domain (outside the CDR3, taken from reference TRBV19 and TRBJ1-3): DGGITQSPKYLFRKEGQNVTLSCEQNLNHDAMYWYRQDPGQGLRLIYYSQIVNDFQKGDIAEGYSVSREKKESFPLTVTSAQKNPTAFYLCASSPGGSRGLPGNTIYFGEGSWLTVV.

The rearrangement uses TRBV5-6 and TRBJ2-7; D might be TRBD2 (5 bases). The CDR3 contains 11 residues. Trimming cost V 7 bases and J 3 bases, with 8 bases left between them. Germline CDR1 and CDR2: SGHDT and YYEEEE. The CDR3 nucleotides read TGTGCCAGCCTCCGGGGCTACGAGCAGTACTTC. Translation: CASLRGYEQYF.

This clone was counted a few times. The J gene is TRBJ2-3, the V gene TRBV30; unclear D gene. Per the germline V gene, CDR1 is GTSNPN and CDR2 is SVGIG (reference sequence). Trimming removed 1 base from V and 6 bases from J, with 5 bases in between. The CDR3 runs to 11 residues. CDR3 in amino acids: CAWSALDTQYF. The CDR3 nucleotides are TGTGCCTGGAGTGCCCTCGATACGCAGTATTTT.

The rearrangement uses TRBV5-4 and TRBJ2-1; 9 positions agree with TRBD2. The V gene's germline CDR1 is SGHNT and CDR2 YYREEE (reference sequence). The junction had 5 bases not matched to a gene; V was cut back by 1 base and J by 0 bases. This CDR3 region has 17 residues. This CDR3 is CASSLRLAGSSYNEQFF. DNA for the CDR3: TGTGCCAGCAGCTTGCGGCTAGCGGGGAGCTCCTACAATGAGCAGTTCTTC.

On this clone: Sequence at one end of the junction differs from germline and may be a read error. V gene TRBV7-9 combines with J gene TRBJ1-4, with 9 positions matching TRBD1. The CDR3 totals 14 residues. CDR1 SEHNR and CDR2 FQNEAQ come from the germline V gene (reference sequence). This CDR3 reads CSSSLGQGNEKLFF. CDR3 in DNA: TGTTCCAGCAGCCTGGGACAGGGTAATGAAAAACTGTTTTTT. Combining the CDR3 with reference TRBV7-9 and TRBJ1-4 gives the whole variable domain DTGVSQNPRHKITKRGQNVTFRCDPISEHNRLYWYRQTLGQGPEFLTYFQNEAQLEKSRLLSDRFSAERPKGSFSTLEIQRTEQGDSAMYLCSSSLGQGNEKLFFGSGTQLSVL.

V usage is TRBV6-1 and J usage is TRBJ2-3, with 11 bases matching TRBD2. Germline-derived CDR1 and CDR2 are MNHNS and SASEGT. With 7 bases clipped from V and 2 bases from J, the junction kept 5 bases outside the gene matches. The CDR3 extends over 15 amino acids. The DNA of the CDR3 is TGTGCCAGCACCGCTAGCGGGGGGCACACAGATACGCAGTATTTT. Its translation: CASTASGGHTDTQYF.

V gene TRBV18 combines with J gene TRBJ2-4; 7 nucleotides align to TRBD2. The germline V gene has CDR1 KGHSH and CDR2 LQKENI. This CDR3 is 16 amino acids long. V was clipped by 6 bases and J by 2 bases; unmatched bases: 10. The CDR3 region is CASSLLGGNPKNIQYF. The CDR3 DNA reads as TGTGCCAGCTCCCTCCTCGGGGGGAATCCCAAAAACATTCAGTACTTC.

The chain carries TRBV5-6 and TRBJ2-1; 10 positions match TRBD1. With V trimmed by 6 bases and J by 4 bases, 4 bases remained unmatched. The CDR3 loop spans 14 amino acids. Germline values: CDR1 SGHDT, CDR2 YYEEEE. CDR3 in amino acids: CASTGQGDYNEQFF. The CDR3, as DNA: TGTGCCAGCACTGGACAGGGGGATTACAATGAGCAGTTCTTC.

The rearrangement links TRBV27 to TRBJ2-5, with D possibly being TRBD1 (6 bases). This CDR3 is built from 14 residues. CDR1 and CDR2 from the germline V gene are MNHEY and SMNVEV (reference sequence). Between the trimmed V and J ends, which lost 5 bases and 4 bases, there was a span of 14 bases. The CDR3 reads CASSAQGRGETQYF. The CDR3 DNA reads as TGTGCCAGCAGTGCACAGGGAAGGGGAGAGACCCAGTACTTC.

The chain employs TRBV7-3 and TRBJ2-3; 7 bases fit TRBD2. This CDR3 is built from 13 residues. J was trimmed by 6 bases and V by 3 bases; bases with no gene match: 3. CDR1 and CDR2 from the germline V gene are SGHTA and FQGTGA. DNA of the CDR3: TGTGCCAGCAGCTTTACGCGGGAGGATACGCAGTATTTT. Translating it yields CASSFTREDTQYF.